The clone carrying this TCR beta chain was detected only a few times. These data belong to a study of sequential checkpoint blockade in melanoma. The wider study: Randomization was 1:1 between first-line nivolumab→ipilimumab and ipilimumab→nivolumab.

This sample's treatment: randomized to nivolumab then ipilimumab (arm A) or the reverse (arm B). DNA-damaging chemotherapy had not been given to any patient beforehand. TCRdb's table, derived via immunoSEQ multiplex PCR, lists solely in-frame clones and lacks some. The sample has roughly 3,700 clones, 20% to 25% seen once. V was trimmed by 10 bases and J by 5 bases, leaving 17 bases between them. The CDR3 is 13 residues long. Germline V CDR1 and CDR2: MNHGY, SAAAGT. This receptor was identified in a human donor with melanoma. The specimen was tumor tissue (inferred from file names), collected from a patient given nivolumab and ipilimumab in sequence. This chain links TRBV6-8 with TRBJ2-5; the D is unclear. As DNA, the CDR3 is TGTGCCATCAATCGCGAACTATTGGAGACCCAGTACTTC. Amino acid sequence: CAINRELLETQYF.